The rows below give T cell receptor beta chains drawn from one sample of a study of blood T cell repertoires in COVID-19. Profiled with immunoSEQ multiplex PCR; TCRdb holds only in-frame clones, not every one. The sample carries 200,000 to 250,000 clones, roughly 80% recorded once. The sequenced sample consisted of peripheral blood. The receptors were gathered from a woman aged 18-29 years with acute or convalescent COVID-19. Both conserved end residues are trimmed from each CDR3.

V gene | CDR3 protein
TRBV27 | ASSLGRTYEQY
TRBV5-1 | ASSVGHSSYNEQF
TRBV28 | ASSLFTGPNTEAF
TRBV5-6 | ASSPTGGWDIQY
TRBV27 | ASSIWTRPGELF
TRBV7-6 | ASSLATGTADSGNTIY
TRBV3-1/TRBV3-2 | ASSRGEGVKPQH
TRBV20-1 | SASRQGGYTEAF
TRBV6-1 | ASSEGTIQGETQY
TRBV11-2 | ASSPRSTSGGSYEQY
TRBV25-1 | ASSLDRVDTEAF
TRBV7-3 | ASSPGGARVQGYT
TRBV12-3/TRBV12-4 | ASKEGVGQPQH
TRBV7-8 | ASSHKETQY
TRBV19 | ASSTRQNNQPQH
TRBV7-9 | ASSPVIDMQY
TRBV18 | ASSPSGTSPTGELF
TRBV18 | ASSPPSAGGNEQF
TRBV6-4 | ASSSTRTDTQY
TRBV20-1 | SAWGPDEAF
TRBV2 | ASSEGTGGYT
TRBV5-1 | ASSSQTDYGYT
TRBV5-1 | ASSLASGVNTEAF
TRBV30 | AWSLTADFSYEQY
TRBV28 | ASSSFQETQY
TRBV2 | ASTTGQGNTIY
TRBV4-1 | ASSQGQTTNTEAF
TRBV7-8 | ASSLARVLAGGRSYNEQF
TRBV18 | ASSSNQDRAVTEAF
TRBV6-2/TRBV6-3 | ASSYSAGSYEQY
TRBV25-1 | ASKGLAGGNNEQF
TRBV27 | ASSLRRGLPNEQF
TRBV20-1 | SAWTYNEQF
TRBV4-3 | ASSENQGANTEAF
TRBV2 | ASREREGGSPLH
TRBV28 | ASSLPGQETNYGYT
TRBV7-8 | ASSSIAGGDNEQF
TRBV7-8 | ASSLDVGLSDTQY
TRBV7-2 | ASSQGGSLVGEQF
TRBV29-1 | SVLKPTNYEQY
TRBV10-3 | AISESLDRVFEKLF
TRBV28 | ASSLTGRWRQPQH
TRBV18 | ASSQGQAREPQH
TRBV12-3/TRBV12-4 | ASCNQGNTEAF
TRBV9 | ASSVVDRGEQY
TRBV10-3 | AIRETGNRNTEAF
TRBV13 | ASSLARNTIY
TRBV6-5 | ASSTGTGVTHEQY
TRBV19 | ASTAPGGSVYEQY
TRBV30 | AWSVLEADTEAF
TRBV4-3 | ASSQVVFLWHGYT
TRBV12-3/TRBV12-4 | ASRTGGYTIY
TRBV29-1 | SVERTVNTEAF